This TCR beta chain was identified in a study of CD4+ T cells in melanoma. Study findings and constraints: CD8+ T cell, macrophage and B cell function reportedly correlated with neoantigen-specific CD4+ T cells.

The table came from immunoSEQ multiplex PCR; TCRdb's copy has only in-frame clones and leaves some out. The sample records more than 90,000 clones, approximately 90% being singletons. As concerns this clone: Its specificity is not known.

There are 15 residues in the CDR3. Trimming took 0 bases from V and 4 from J; bases not matched to a gene: 5. Per germline, CDR1 SGHRS and CDR2 YFSETQ. The sequence derives from a human donor with melanoma. This rearrangement joins TRBV5-1 to TRBJ2-5; 8 positions match TRBD1. Sequencing was done on a sample of peripheral blood. The CDR3 loop is CASSLASRGLETQYF. CDR3 bases: TGCGCCAGCAGCTTGGCCAGCAGGGGGCTAGAGACCCAGTACTTC.